This T cell receptor (beta chain) was profiled in a study of vaccination and CD4 T cells after COVID-19. Study-wide background: Post-vaccine sampling followed dose two by a median about 69 days (range 14 to 241).

The CDR3 has 14 amino acids. The treatment is: approximately 9-day PBMC culture with coronavirus spike peptide pools or control peptides (ViraFEST assay). Scientists ran DNA taken from cultured CD4+ T cells through the Oncomine TCR Beta short-read assay for sequencing. Genomic DNA was extracted from cultured CD4+ T cells. TCRdb itself ran the PCR reads through MiXCR, one entry per CDR3 protein. The sample holds about 15,000 distinct CDR3 sequences, approximately 55% seen once. A word on this clonotype: Its specificity is unknown.

The clonotype was recovered from a human donor who had recovered from COVID-19. V is TRBV21-1 and J is TRBJ1-1. TRBV21-1 is assigned pseudogene status. Sequencing was performed on CD4+ T cells from blood, cultured in vitro, taken before SARS-CoV-2 vaccination. The CDR3 DNA is TGTGCCAGCAGCAAAGAACCCGTGAACACTGAAGCTTTCTTT. It codes for CASSKEPVNTEAFF.